A selection of T cell receptor beta chains follows, all from one sample in a study of Graves' ophthalmopathy and Graves' hyperthyroidism. Each CDR3 protein gets one entry after TCRdb re-called the multiplex PCR reads with MiXCR. The data hold about 500,000 distinct CDR3 sequences, with under 15% observed a single time. Sequencing was carried out using blood. The receptor set was obtained from a woman in her 30s with Graves' ophthalmopathy. Each CDR3 is given with its conserved first and last residue. Each record gives: D gene, J gene, clone size, V gene, CDR3 DNA, CDR3 protein. D genes are given only for firm matches. Clone size is stated in some rows and not others, as once, few, many or a class when expanded.

-,TRBJ1-2,many,TRBV5-1,TGCGCCAGCAGCGCTACACCCGGGACTCCAGAGGGCTACACCTTC,CASSATPGTPEGYTF
-,TRBJ1-2,many,TRBV28,TGTGCCAGCACCCTGGGGTATGGCTACACCTTC,CASTLGYGYTF
-,TRBJ2-7,few,TRBV27,TGTGCCAGCAGCGGGACCTTGAGCACCTACGAGCAGTACTTC,CASSGTLSTYEQYF
-,TRBJ2-2,many,TRBV5-1,TGCGCCAGCAGCTTTCCGAGGGACGACACCGGGGAGCTGTTTTTT,CASSFPRDDTGELFF
-,TRBJ2-7,many,TRBV13,TGTGCCAGCAGCGGCCACGGAGAGCAGTACTTC,CASSGHGEQYF
TRBD1,TRBJ2-7,many,TRBV7-2,TGTGCCAGCAGCCCGACAGGGCACTCCTACGAGCAGTACTTC,CASSPTGHSYEQYF
TRBD1,TRBJ2-5,many,TRBV12-3/TRBV12-4,TGTGCCAGCAGTTGGGACAGGGCCGAGGAGACCCAGTACTTC,CASSWDRAEETQYF
TRBD2,TRBJ2-7,many,TRBV3-1,TGTGCCAGCAGCCAAGATACTAGCGGGGACACCTACGAGCAGTACTTC,CASSQDTSGDTYEQYF
TRBD1,TRBJ1-1,-,TRBV9,TGTGCCAGCAGCGTTGCCGGGACAGTGACACCTGAGACTGAAGCTTTCTTT,CASSVAGTVTPETEAFF
-,TRBJ1-1,-,TRBV13,TGTGCCAGCAGCTTAAAGTTGACTGGGGCTTTCTTT,CASSLKLTGAFF
-,TRBJ1-6,many,TRBV12-3/TRBV12-4,TGTGCCAGCAGTTATTGGCAGCCCTCTTCCAATTCACCCCTCCACTTT,CASSYWQPSSNSPLHF
-,TRBJ2-7,once,TRBV20-1,TGCAGTGCTAGAGAGGCAACGGACTACGAGCAGTACTTC,CSAREATDYEQYF
-,TRBJ1-1,many,TRBV6-1,TGTGCCACACAGGGTATTGAAGCTTTCTTT,CATQGIEAFF
-,TRBJ1-5,many,TRBV20-1,TGCAGTGCTCGCTATCGGGGGGGGGGAGGCTACCAGCCCCAGCATTTT,CSARYRGGGGYQPQHF
TRBD1,TRBJ1-6,many,TRBV2,TGTGCCAGCAGTATACAGGGGGTTCATTCACCCCTCCACTTT,CASSIQGVHSPLHF
-,TRBJ1-1,-,TRBV4-2,TGTGCCAGCAGCCAAGGGACACCCTTGAGGGGAGCTTTCTTT,CASSQGTPLRGAFF
-,TRBJ2-7,-,TRBV12-3/TRBV12-4,TGTGCCAGCAGTTTTAACAGAGTTACCTACGAGCAGTACTTC,CASSFNRVTYEQYF
TRBD2,TRBJ2-7,few,TRBV11-1,TGTGCCAGCAGCCCCTGGACTAGCGGGAGTATCTCCTACGAGCAGTACTTC,CASSPWTSGSISYEQYF
-,TRBJ2-7,many,TRBV6-2/TRBV6-3,TGTGCCAGCAGTCCCGGAAAGGACAGCGTGTTCTACGAGCAGTACTTC,CASSPGKDSVFYEQYF
-,TRBJ1-2,many,TRBV28,TGTGCCAGCAGTTTACAGCGGAGGGGCTACACCTTC,CASSLQRRGYTF
-,TRBJ2-7,many,TRBV7-2,TGTGCCAGCAGCATTAGCGGACACCTCTCCTACGAGCAGTACTTC,CASSISGHLSYEQYF
-,TRBJ2-4,few,TRBV9,TGTGCCAGCAGTCCCTCCGGACAGTCTCCCATTCAGTACTTC,CASSPSGQSPIQYF
TRBD1,TRBJ1-5,many,TRBV6-5,TGTGCCAGCAGTTCTACCAGGGGGGAGCCCCAGCATTTT,CASSSTRGEPQHF
-,TRBJ2-2,-,TRBV28,TGTGCCAGCAGTTTGGTGGGGCAGGTTACCGGGGAGCTGTTTTTT,CASSLVGQVTGELFF
-,TRBJ2-5,many,TRBV19,TGTGCCAGTAGTATAGGGCGAGAGACCCAGTACTTC,CASSIGRETQYF
-,TRBJ1-2,many,TRBV6-1,TGTGCCAGCAGTGTCGGGGGACCGGCCTCCTATGGCTACACCTTC,CASSVGGPASYGYTF
TRBD2,TRBJ2-5,many,TRBV12-3/TRBV12-4,TGTGCCAGCAGTTTAAGGGGAGGGGAGACCCAGTACTTC,CASSLRGGETQYF
TRBD1,TRBJ2-5,many,TRBV6-1,TGTGCCAGCAGCCGGGGGGACAGGGACCAAGAGACCCAGTACTTC,CASSRGDRDQETQYF
-,TRBJ1-2,-,TRBV6-1,TGTGCCAGCAGTACACTACCTCGGACAGCATCCTATGGCTACACCTTC,CASSTLPRTASYGYTF
-,TRBJ2-7,many,TRBV6-5,TGTGCCAGCAGTTACGGAGACAGTTCCTACGAGCAGTACTTC,CASSYGDSSYEQYF
-,TRBJ1-2,once,TRBV11-2,TGTGCCAGCAGCTTAGATCGGGCGGATGGCTACACCTTC,CASSLDRADGYTF
-,TRBJ2-7,-,TRBV5-1,TGCGCCAGCAGCTTGGACCCAGCGGGTGGGCGGTACGAGCAGTACTTC,CASSLDPAGGRYEQYF
-,TRBJ1-2,many,TRBV7-2,TGTGCCAGTGCCCCAGGGGTTAACTATGGCTACACCTTC,CASAPGVNYGYTF
-,TRBJ2-7,many,TRBV29-1,TGCAGCGTGGGGGAGTTGCGCAGCTCCTACGAGCAGTACTTC,CSVGELRSSYEQYF
TRBD1,TRBJ2-7,many,TRBV20-1,TGCAGTGCTTCCTCCGGGACAGTAGTCTACGAGCAGTACTTC,CSASSGTVVYEQYF
TRBD1,TRBJ1-2,few,TRBV12-3/TRBV12-4,TGTGCCAGCAGTGGACAGGGTTGGAACTATGGCTACACCTTC,CASSGQGWNYGYTF
-,TRBJ1-5,few,TRBV2,TGTGCCAGCAGTGAAGGGAGGGGCTCACAGCCCCAGCATTTT,CASSEGRGSQPQHF
TRBD1,TRBJ1-2,-,TRBV15,TGTGCCACCAGCAGAGGTGTGGAGACAGGGGGCTTGGACTATGGTTACACCTTC,CATSRGVETGGLDYGYTF
-,TRBJ1-3,many,TRBV20-1,TGCAGTGCAGGGGTAGGGATCTCTGGAAACACCATATATTTT,CSAGVGISGNTIYF
-,TRBJ2-7,many,TRBV12-3/TRBV12-4,TGTGCCAGCAGCCCTGGACACACATACGACGAGCAGTACTTC,CASSPGHTYDEQYF
-,TRBJ2-5,many,TRBV6-1,TGTGCCAGCAGGCTACTGGAGACCCAGTACTTC,CASRLLETQYF
-,TRBJ2-7,many,TRBV5-1,TGCGCCAGCAGAGAGTGGGGACCCAACTACGAGCAGTACTTC,CASREWGPNYEQYF
-,TRBJ2-5,many,TRBV6-1,TGTGCCAGCAGCGCCGGGACCTCCGAGACCCAGTACTTC,CASSAGTSETQYF
TRBD1,TRBJ2-7,many,TRBV28,TGTGCCAGCAGTATGTCCGGGACAGGGTTGATCTACGAGCAGTACTTC,CASSMSGTGLIYEQYF
TRBD2,TRBJ2-2,few,TRBV5-1,TGCGCCAGCAGCTTGGAAGGGAGGGACACCGGGGAGCTGTTTTTT,CASSLEGRDTGELFF
-,TRBJ2-5,many,TRBV11-2,TGTGCCAGCAGCCCTCAGGGTTATCCAGAGACCCAGTACTTC,CASSPQGYPETQYF
TRBD1,TRBJ2-7,few,TRBV11-3,TGTGCCAGCAGCCCCACAGGGGATGAAAGCTTTCGGTACTTC,CASSPTGDESFRYF
-,TRBJ2-7,-,TRBV20-1,TGCAGTGCTAGATCTCGGGGGTATACCTCCTACGAGCAGTACTTC,CSARSRGYTSYEQYF
-,TRBJ1-5,-,TRBV29-1,TGCAGCGTTGGACGGGGTGATCAGCCCCAGCATTTT,CSVGRGDQPQHF
TRBD1,TRBJ2-2,-,TRBV29-1,TGCAGCGTTAGGGGGCCCGGGGAGCTGTTTTTT,CSVRGPGELFF
TRBD1,TRBJ2-7,many,TRBV6-5,TGTGCCAGCAGTTACTGTCAGGGGGTTTTGGGGTGCGAGCAGTACTTC,CASSYCQGVLGCEQYF
-,TRBJ1-1,many,TRBV12-3/TRBV12-4,TGTGCCAGCAGTTTCATTTCAGGACTGAACACTGAAGCTTTCTTT,CASSFISGLNTEAFF
TRBD1,TRBJ1-1,few,TRBV5-1,TGCGCCAGCAGCTTACAGGGGGCCCCGAACACTGAAGCTTTCTTT,CASSLQGAPNTEAFF
-,TRBJ1-6,many,TRBV7-2,TGTGCCAGCAGCTTAATGAGTTCACCCCTCCACTTT,CASSLMSSPLHF
-,TRBJ1-1,many,TRBV28,TGTGCCAGCAGAACCCCCGCCGACACTGAAGCTTTCTTT,CASRTPADTEAFF